This T cell receptor beta chain was recovered during a study of blood T cell repertoires in COVID-19. As for the study in general: Nucleic acid was either cDNA or gDNA, and it came from T cells, B-cell-depleted T cells, or PBMCs.

J gave up 5 bases and V 5 bases, and 11 bases lay outside the gene matches. CDR3 length: 17 residues. Germline V gene data show CDR1 as SGHTA and CDR2 as FQGNSA. Study processing details: Using reference gene primer amplification, nucleated cell counts were estimated. Some clones are missing from TCRdb's copy, which holds only in-frame ones; the method was immunoSEQ multiplex PCR. That table is the source of V, J and clone size, and D and trimming were worked out from the DNA. The table records about 44,000 clones, about 86% of them present only once. The sequence derives from a human donor in a cohort sampled during active COVID-19. The sample was peripheral blood. This rearrangement joins TRBV7-2 to TRBJ2-5; 13 nucleotides agree with TRBD2. CDR3 in amino acids: CASSPPGLAGRGETQYF. The DNA of the CDR3 is TGTGCCAGCAGCCCCCCGGGACTAGCGGGACGGGGGGAGACCCAGTACTTC.